This T cell receptor beta chain was captured in a study of beta chain features in type 1 diabetes. V shed 5 bases, J shed 7 bases, and the junction held 5 bases outside the gene matches. The V gene's germline CDR1 is SEHNR and CDR2 FQNEAQ (reference sequence). This CDR3 has 13 amino acids. This clone was seen a few times. Sequenced material consisted of expressed TCRB transcripts (all of the isolated RNA was reverse transcribed). Profiled with immunoSEQ multiplex PCR; TCRdb holds only in-frame clones, not every one. This table has about 400,000 clones, around 13% appearing once. Sequenced material: naive CD4+ T cells from blood. This clonotype originated in a young man in good health. J is TRBJ1-2 and V is TRBV7-9, with 9 positions matching TRBD1. Here the CDR3 DNA reads TGTGCCAGCAGCCAAGACAGGGGGTTTGGCTACACCTTC. Translation gives CASSQDRGFGYTF.